This T cell receptor (beta chain) was obtained from a study of T cell responses to AZD1222 COVID-19 vaccine. Clones were read by immunoSEQ multiplex PCR, and TCRdb kept only the in-frame ones, dropping some. The repertoire has about 82,000 clones, around nine tenths of them found once; the top ten carry roughly 18%. V was pared by 5 bases and J by 6 bases, with 16 bases between. The germline gives CDR1 LNHDA, CDR2 SQIVND (reference sequence). There are 14 residues in the CDR3. This chain links TRBV19 with TRBJ1-2, with a weak D call TRBD1 (6 bases). This receptor was obtained from an adult who received the AZD1222 COVID-19 vaccine. The sample was peripheral blood, taken 28 days after the second AZD1222 dose. The CDR3 loop reads CASSPTWGPNGYTF. CDR3 DNA sequence: TGTGCCAGTAGTCCCACGTGGGGGCCTAATGGCTACACCTTC.